The 23 T cell receptor beta chains in this list originate from one sample, sequenced in a study of immune evolution from preneoplasia to lung adenocarcinoma. Sequenced by immunoSEQ multiplex PCR; TCRdb stores in-frame clones only, minus some. The table includes 11,000 to 15,000 clones, roughly four fifths detected once. The specimen was FFPE minimally invasive lung adenocarcinoma tissue. The receptors come from a person aged 60-79 years with lung adenocarcinoma.

In its sample, this clone was seen a few times. V and J are TRBV7-6 and TRBJ2-7; D not certain. This CDR3 is built from 12 residues. Germline V gene sequence: CDR1 SGHVS, CDR2 FNYEAQ. Trimming shortened V by 4 bases and J by 3 bases, and 7 bases separated the two germline ends. The CDR3, as DNA: TGTGCCAGCAGCTCCCTTAACTACGAGCAGTACTTC. This codes for CASSSLNYEQYF.

The chain has TRBV11-2 and TRBJ2-1; weak D call: TRBD2 (6 bases). CDR3 length: 15 amino acids. CDR1 is SGHAT, CDR2 FQNNGV, per germline. Trimming left V 2 bases short and J 5 bases short, with 13 bases between. This chain's CDR3 is CASSLRIAAHNEQFF. CDR3 in DNA: TGTGCCAGCAGCTTAAGGATAGCGGCACACAATGAGCAGTTCTTC.

The V gene is TRBV29-1, the J gene TRBJ2-1, with 8 positions matching TRBD2. The CDR3 spans 17 residues. Losses at the gene ends were 6 bases for V and 0 bases for J; bases not matched to a gene: 13. Germline V gives CDR1 SQVTM, CDR2 ANQGSEA. CDR3 sequence (DNA): TGCAGCGTGGGGGGTAGCGGGGAGTTGAGCTCCTACAATGAGCAGTTCTTC. This sequence encodes CSVGGSGELSSYNEQFF.

The chain is built from TRBV30 and TRBJ2-2, with D possibly matching TRBD2 (6 bases). The CDR3 contains 16 residues. Trimming took 3 bases from V and 1 from J, leaving 15 bases between them. From germline, CDR1 is GTSNPN and CDR2 SVGIG (reference sequence). DNA for the CDR3: TGTGCCTGGAGAAAACCGGGACTGCAGAACACCGGGGAGCTGTTTTTT. Protein: CAWRKPGLQNTGELFF.

The chain is built from TRBV18 and TRBJ1-2; no firm D call. There are 15 residues in the CDR3. V dropped 0 bases and J dropped 2 bases, with 10 bases sitting between them. The V gene's germline CDR1 is KGHSH and CDR2 LQKENI. The CDR3 region has the DNA TGTGCCAGCTCACCACCGAGTATCTCAAACTATGGCTACACCTTC. It codes for CASSPPSISNYGYTF.

J is TRBJ2-7 and V is TRBV6-5; D is uncertain. The CDR3 length is 13 residues. The V end lost 4 bases, the J end lost 3 bases, and 10 bases lay between the germline ends. CDR1 is MNHEY and CDR2 is SVGAGI in the germline V gene. CDR3 in DNA: TGTGCCAGCAGTTTCCAGTTTCACTACGAGCAGTACTTC. Translating gives CASSFQFHYEQYF.

The chain joins TRBV6-5 to TRBJ2-1, with 11 positions matching TRBD2. CDR3 length: 16 amino acids. Trimming cost V 2 bases and J 4 bases; bases outside gene matches: 4. Germline CDR1 is MNHEY and CDR2 is SVGAGI. The CDR3 DNA sequence: TGTGCCAGCAGTTACGGAAGACTAGCGGGGTACAATGAGCAGTTCTTC. Protein product: CASSYGRLAGYNEQFF.

The chain uses TRBV7-2 and TRBJ2-7; 7 nucleotides agree with TRBD1. The CDR3 extends over 14 amino acids. The V segment lost 1 base and the J segment 5 bases; nucleotides outside the gene matches: 5. CDR1 and CDR2 from the germline V gene are SGHTA and FQGNSA. CDR3 in DNA: TGTGCCAGCAGCTTAGGACAGGGAAAAAACGAGCAGTACTTC. This translates into CASSLGQGKNEQYF.

The V and J genes are TRBV5-1 and TRBJ2-3; TRBD2 matches at 9 bases. Unmatched junction bases numbered 3, after V lost 0 bases and J lost 4 bases. Per germline, CDR1 SGHRS and CDR2 YFSETQ. The CDR3 runs to 15 residues. The CDR3 loop reads CASSLGRGGPDTQYF. The DNA of the CDR3 is TGCGCCAGCAGCTTGGGGCGGGGGGGCCCAGATACGCAGTATTTT.

The chain combines TRBV5-6 with TRBJ2-5, with unresolved D. There are 11 residues in the CDR3. V shed 4 bases and J shed 2 bases, with 3 bases lying between them. Germline values: CDR1 SGHDT, CDR2 YYEEEE. As DNA, the CDR3 is TGTGCCAGCAGCCTTCAAGAGACCCAGTACTTC. This codes for CASSLQETQYF.

The chain's CDR3 is CASSHLSEQFF. The CDR3 DNA sequence: TGTGCCAGCAGCCATCTGAGCGAGCAGTTCTTC. The rearrangement uses TRBV13 and TRBJ2-1; D is unresolved. Germline CDR1 PRHDT, CDR2 FYEKMQ (reference sequence). This CDR3 is 11 amino acids long. V was pared by 5 bases and J by 10 bases, with 9 bases between.

This chain uses TRBV6-5 with TRBJ2-7, with D perhaps matching TRBD1 or TRBD2 (6 bases each). This CDR3 is built from 16 residues. V dropped 0 bases and J dropped 5 bases, with 17 bases sitting between them. CDR1 MNHEY and CDR2 SVGAGI come from the germline V gene. The CDR3 reads CASSYSRGALGDEQYF. The DNA for the CDR3 is TGTGCCAGCAGTTACTCGAGGGGGGCCCTAGGAGACGAGCAGTACTTC.

V is TRBV5-6 and J is TRBJ2-7; 12 bases align to TRBD1. CDR1 and CDR2 (germline): SGHDT, YYEEEE. This CDR3 contains 15 residues. V trimming: 4 bases; J trimming: 4 bases; junction bases outside the gene matches: 6. The CDR3 loop reads CASSSPGQGAYEQYF. CDR3 coding DNA: TGTGCCAGCAGCAGTCCGGGACAGGGGGCTTACGAGCAGTACTTC.

The chain joins TRBV7-9 to TRBJ2-7; 7 bases fit TRBD1. The germline CDR1 and CDR2 sequences are SEHNR and FQNEAQ (reference sequence). V was pared by 8 bases and J by 4 bases, with 8 bases of the junction left unmatched. The CDR3 runs 13 residues. The CDR3 bases are TGTGCCAGCTTTGAGGGGGCCAATTACGAGCAGTACTTC. This translates into CASFEGANYEQYF.

The chain is built from TRBV28 and TRBJ1-6; weak D call: TRBD1 (5 bases). The ends were cut back, 6 bases at V and 7 bases at J, with 13 bases in the middle. The germline gives CDR1 MDHEN, CDR2 SYDVKM. There are 14 residues in the CDR3. The chain's CDR3 is CASSRREGNSPLHF. Here the CDR3 DNA reads TGTGCCAGCAGCCGACGGGAGGGGAATTCACCCCTCCACTTT.

The CDR3 protein is CSVVRSGVYNEQFF. The CDR3 region has the DNA TGCAGCGTTGTTCGGAGCGGGGTTTACAATGAGCAGTTCTTC. V and J are TRBV29-1 and TRBJ2-1; 7 bases line up with TRBD2. V trimming: 4 bases; J trimming: 4 bases; junction bases outside the gene matches: 7. Germline CDR1 is SQVTM and CDR2 is ANQGSEA. The CDR3 length is 14 residues.

The chain combines TRBV11-3 with TRBJ2-7, with D possibly TRBD2 on 6 matching bases. There are 13 residues in the CDR3. Trimming left V 6 bases short and J 7 bases short, with 16 bases between. From germline, CDR1 is SGHNT and CDR2 YENEEA. The chain's CDR3 is CASSAGLTREQYF. CDR3 coding DNA: TGTGCCAGCAGTGCGGGACTCACAAGGGAGCAGTACTTC.

The J gene is TRBJ2-3, the V gene TRBV2; 7 bases match TRBD2. V was clipped by 8 bases and J by 2 bases; unmatched bases: 7. This CDR3 comprises 14 residues. The germline V gene encodes CDR1 SNHLY and CDR2 FYNNEI. The CDR3 DNA sequence: TGTGCCAGCGGGGAGGGCGGTTACACAGATACGCAGTATTTT. It encodes CASGEGGYTDTQYF.

This clone has just one count. The chain is built from TRBV5-1 and TRBJ2-7, with 10 bases matching TRBD1. Unmatched junction bases numbered 9, after V lost 3 bases and J lost 9 bases. The CDR3 runs 14 residues. CDR1 and CDR2 (germline): SGHRS, YFSETQ. The CDR3 sequence: CASSSGTGATGQYF. DNA of the CDR3: TGCGCCAGCAGCTCCGGGACAGGGGCCACGGGGCAGTACTTC.

This rearrangement joins TRBV9 to TRBJ2-3; 8 bases match TRBD2. CDR1 is SGDLS, CDR2 YYNGEE, per germline. V was pared by 0 bases and J by 7 bases, with 7 bases of the junction left unmatched. The CDR3 has 15 residues. This CDR3 reads CASSVAGGGLNTQYF. The CDR3 DNA reads as TGTGCCAGCAGCGTAGCCGGGGGGGGCCTTAATACGCAGTATTTT.

V and J are TRBV28 and TRBJ2-1; D is undetermined. The CDR3 consists of 13 residues. Germline V lookup: CDR1 MDHEN, CDR2 SYDVKM. Trimming left V 5 bases short and J 5 bases short, with 10 bases between. This CDR3 is CASSLGRNNEQFF. CDR3 in DNA: TGTGCCAGCAGTCTCGGACGGAACAATGAGCAGTTCTTC.

This clone came up a few times. The sample contains more than one DNA sequence encoding this CDR3. The chain has TRBV28 and TRBJ2-7; D gene unclear. CDR3 length: 13 residues. Germline CDR1 reads MDHEN; CDR2 reads SYDVKM. V lost 0 bases and J 4 bases, leaving 7 bases between the germline ends. CDR3 DNA sequence: TGTGCCAGCAGTTTATGGGCTTTTTACGAGCAGTACTTC. This gives the protein CASSLWAFYEQYF. Full variable domain (rest looked up from reference TRBV28 and TRBJ2-7): DVKVTQSSRYLVKRTGEKVFLECVQDMDHENMFWYRQDPGLGLRLIYFSYDVKMKEKGDIPEGYSVSREKKERFSLILESASTNQTSMYLCASSLWAFYEQYFGPGTRLTVT.

The chain uses TRBV30 and TRBJ2-4; 12 nucleotides agree with TRBD2. The CDR3 is 15 amino acids. V lost 5 bases and J lost 0; bases outside the gene matches: 2. Germline-derived CDR1 and CDR2 are GTSNPN and SVGIG (reference sequence). The DNA of the CDR3 is TGTGCCTGGCAGACTAGCGGGAGAGCCAAAAACATTCAGTACTTC. This translates into CAWQTSGRAKNIQYF.